This T cell receptor (beta chain) was observed in a study of T cells after yellow fever vaccination. Findings and caveats of the study: Among primary-vaccination clones, most reappeared after the booster, at around 97% for CD4 and 88% for CD8. Though it reached lower strength, the secondary response hit its peak faster, day 5 versus 15. Repertoires sorted by FACS could include abundant clonotypes that are contaminants from the bulk population.

Generation of TCR cDNA used 5'RACE template switching (which added a universal primer site and UMIs). TCRdb itself ran the 5' RACE reads through MiXCR, one entry per CDR3 protein. The repertoire holds hundreds of thousands of distinct CDR3 sequences, with 9% to 15% as singletons. The CDR3 runs to 14 residues. V was cut by 6 bases and J by 4 bases, with 19 bases left in between. Germline V gene sequence: CDR1 SQVTM, CDR2 ANQGSEA. About this clonotype: Its antigen is unidentified.

The clonotype originates from a man aged 25 to 45 who received the YFV17D yellow fever vaccine. J is TRBJ2-7 and V is TRBV29-1; D unclear. The source material was PBMCs, sampled on the day of the yellow fever booster vaccination. The CDR3 protein is CSVRWPSGSYEQYF. The CDR3 nucleotides are TGCAGCGTACGCTGGCCCTCAGGCTCTTACGAGCAGTACTTC.